This T cell receptor (beta chain) was observed in a study of blood T cell repertoires in COVID-19. Germline V gene data show CDR1 as SGHVS and CDR2 as FQNEAQ. V lost 1 base and J lost 4, with 7 bases in between. The CDR3 runs to 13 residues. This clone was seen only a few times. Method: immunoSEQ multiplex PCR; TCRdb's copy keeps in-frame clones and lacks some. The table lists over 100,000 clones, about 70% of them singletons. The chain recombines TRBV7-8 with TRBJ1-2, with a tentative D call TRBD1 (5 bases). This clonotype was obtained from a woman between 65 and 79 years old with acute or convalescent COVID-19. The sample was peripheral blood. Here the CDR3 reads CASSLVDSYGYTF. DNA of the CDR3: TGTGCCAGCAGCTTAGTAGACAGCTATGGCTACACCTTC. The entire variable domain, with the rest obtained from reference TRBV7-8 and TRBJ1-2, is as follows: GAGVSQSPRYKVAKRGQDVALRCDPISGHVSLFWYQQALGQGPEFLTYFQNEAQLDKSGLPSDRFFAERPEGSVSTLKIQRTQQEDSAVYLCASSLVDSYGYTFGSGTRLTVV.